Presented here are 14 T cell receptor beta chains from one specimen sequenced in a study of CD8 T cells in ankylosing spondylitis (dated by TCRdb to the late 2010s). The library was prepared using 5' RACE. These reads were obtained on an Illumina HiSeq 2500. The raw public data were reprocessed by TCRdb itself: fastp quality trimming at Q25, MiXCR clonotype calling, in-frame beta chains only. Rows merge per CDR3 protein into single entries with the most common DNA and genes. Within this sample are about 90,000 distinct CDR3 sequences, with 25% to 35% of them counted one time only. Jointly, the top ten make up nearly 60% of the sample. Sequencing input: blood, either unsorted or a sorted T cell fraction (not recorded which). Every receptor here comes from a male donor with ankylosing spondylitis or in good health (not recorded which).

The chain couples TRBV20-1 to TRBJ1-5; D possibly corresponds to TRBD1 (5 bases). Germline values: CDR1 DFQATT, CDR2 SNEGSKA (reference sequence). V was cut by 6 bases and J by 4 bases, with 16 bases left in between. CDR3 size: 14 residues. The CDR3, as DNA: TGCAGTGCGCGGGCCGGGGCAGATAATCAGCCCCAGCATTTT. As protein: CSARAGADNQPQHF.

This clonotype came up once. The J gene is TRBJ2-7, the V gene TRBV4-1; 8 nucleotides line up with TRBD2. The CDR3 is made up of 16 amino acids. Germline V gene lookup returns CDR1 MGHRA and CDR2 YSYEKL. With V trimmed by 1 base and J by 7 bases, 12 bases remained unmatched. CDR3 in DNA: TGCGCCAGCAGCCAAGTGGTGGGGACTAGACATCATGAGCAGTACTTC. Protein: CASSQVVGTRHHEQYF.

The rearrangement uses TRBV19 and TRBJ2-5; D remains ambiguous. CDR3 length equals 13 residues. In germline, CDR1 is LNHDA, CDR2 SQIVND (reference sequence). The V and J ends lost 2 bases and 5 bases respectively, with 9 bases between them. CDR3 protein: CASSITLEETQYF. CDR3 coding DNA: TGTGCCAGTAGTATAACACTGGAGGAGACCCAGTACTTC. The full variable domain, with the rest looked up from reference TRBV19 and TRBJ2-5, is DGGITQSPKYLFRKEGQNVTLSCEQNLNHDAMYWYRQDPGQGLRLIYYSQIVNDFQKGDIAEGYSVSREKKESFPLTVTSAQKNPTAFYLCASSITLEETQYFGPGTRLLVL.

This clonotype has more than one count but fewer than ten. The chain uses TRBV18 and TRBJ2-7; weak D call: TRBD1 (5 bases). Germline CDR1 KGHSH, CDR2 LQKENI. Between the trimmed V and J ends, which lost 3 bases and 5 bases, there was a span of 11 bases. CDR3 size: 13 residues. Here the CDR3 reads CASSPVRGNEQYF. The CDR3 DNA reads as TGTGCCAGCTCACCCGTTAGGGGAAACGAGCAGTACTTC.

This clonotype was seen only a few times. The genes are TRBV7-2 and TRBJ1-2, with D maybe TRBD1 (5 bases). The CDR3 is made up of 12 amino acids. Germline values: CDR1 SGHTA, CDR2 FQGNSA. The ends were cut back, 9 bases at V and 5 bases at J, with 13 bases in the middle. CDR3 sequence (DNA): TGTGCCAGTGGGGCTGGGGGTTATGGCTACACCTTC. Translating it yields CASGAGGYGYTF.

V gene TRBV11-3 combines with J gene TRBJ2-1; 10 bases agree with TRBD1. Germline-derived CDR1 and CDR2 are SGHNT and YENEEA. The CDR3 is 14 amino acids. The ends lost 5 bases at V and 8 bases at J; junction bases unmatched: 6. The CDR3 is CASSPRQGADEQFF. CDR3 sequence (DNA): TGTGCCAGCAGCCCTAGACAGGGGGCAGATGAGCAGTTCTTC.

This clonotype has more than one count but fewer than ten. V gene TRBV29-1 combines with J gene TRBJ2-3; maybe TRBD2 (6 bases). CDR1 and CDR2 from the germline V gene are SQVTM and ANQGSEA. CDR3 length: 13 amino acids. The V end was cut by 4 bases, the J end by 3 bases, with 11 bases between. The CDR3 DNA reads TGCAGCGTTGGGCACCGGGAGACAGATACGCAGTATTTT. It encodes CSVGHRETDTQYF.

The sample holds a few counts of this clonotype. J is TRBJ2-3 and V is TRBV12-3 or TRBV12-4; 11 bases align to TRBD1. This CDR3 is built from 15 residues. V was clipped by 3 bases and J by 2 bases; unmatched bases: 1. CDR3 in DNA: TGTGCCAGCAGTTTGGGACAGGGGGACACAGATACGCAGTATTTT. Protein: CASSLGQGDTDTQYF.

This clonotype was counted only a few times. This chain connects TRBV5-6 to TRBJ1-2; TRBD1 agrees at 8 bases. V shed 4 bases, J shed 7 bases, and the junction held 9 bases outside the gene matches. CDR1 SGHDT and CDR2 YYEEEE come from the germline V gene. The CDR3 has 14 residues. CDR3 nucleotide sequence: TGTGCCAGCAGCCTTAACAGGGGGAGATCTGGCTACACCTTC. Translation: CASSLNRGRSGYTF.

This sequence joins TRBV20-1 and TRBJ2-5; 10 bases match TRBD2. CDR3 length equals 17 residues. V was clipped by 4 bases and J by 2 bases; unmatched bases: 13. Germline lookup yields CDR1 DFQATT and CDR2 SNEGSKA (reference sequence). CDR3 nucleotides: TGCAGTGCTACCTCGGCTAGCGGGAGATGGGGACAAGAGACCCAGTACTTC. Protein: CSATSASGRWGQETQYF.

The V and J genes are TRBV12-3 or TRBV12-4 and TRBJ2-7; 7 bases are a match to TRBD1. The V and J ends lost 3 bases and 6 bases, in that order; junction bases with no gene match: 5. The CDR3 length is 13 residues. In nucleotides, the CDR3 is TGTGCCAGCAGTTTGGGGACAGCCCTCGAGCAGTACTTC. It codes for CASSLGTALEQYF.

The rearrangement joins TRBV6-1 to TRBJ1-3; no reliable D call. CDR1 and CDR2 (germline): MNHNS, SASEGT. This CDR3 region has 15 residues. V shed 1 base and J shed 2 bases, with 9 bases lying between them. CDR3 sequence reads: CASSEVFWTGNTIYF. DNA of the CDR3: TGTGCCAGCAGTGAAGTTTTCTGGACTGGAAACACCATATATTTT.

This clonotype was observed at least ten times. This chain connects TRBV27 to TRBJ2-7, with a weak D call TRBD1 (6 bases). The CDR3 runs 17 residues. CDR1 MNHEY and CDR2 SMNVEV come from the germline V gene (reference sequence). Trimming removed 8 bases at V and 3 bases at J, with 26 bases between. The CDR3 sequence: CASSGTPTGKQYYEQYV. The CDR3 bases are TGTGCCAGCTCAGGAACACCTACAGGGAAACAATACTACGAGCAGTACGTC.

V gene TRBV5-1 combines with J gene TRBJ2-3; 10 bases are a match to TRBD1. The CDR3 runs to 14 residues. CDR1 and CDR2 from the germline V gene are SGHRS and YFSETQ. The V and J ends lost 0 bases and 9 bases, in that order; junction bases with no gene match: 4. CDR3 protein: CASSLGQGAGTQYF. CDR3 DNA sequence: TGCGCCAGCAGCTTGGGACAGGGGGCAGGCACGCAGTATTTT.